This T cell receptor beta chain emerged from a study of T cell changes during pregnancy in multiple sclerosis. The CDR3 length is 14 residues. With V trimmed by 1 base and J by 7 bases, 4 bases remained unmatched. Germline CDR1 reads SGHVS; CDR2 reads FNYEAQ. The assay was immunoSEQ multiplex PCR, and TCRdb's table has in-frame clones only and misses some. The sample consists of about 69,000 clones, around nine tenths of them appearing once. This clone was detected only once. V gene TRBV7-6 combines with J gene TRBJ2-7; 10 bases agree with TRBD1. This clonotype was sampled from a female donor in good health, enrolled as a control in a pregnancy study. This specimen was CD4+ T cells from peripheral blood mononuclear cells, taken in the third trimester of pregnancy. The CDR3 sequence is CASSLGTGGEEQYF. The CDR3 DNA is TGTGCCAGCAGCTTAGGGACAGGGGGTGAAGAGCAGTACTTC.